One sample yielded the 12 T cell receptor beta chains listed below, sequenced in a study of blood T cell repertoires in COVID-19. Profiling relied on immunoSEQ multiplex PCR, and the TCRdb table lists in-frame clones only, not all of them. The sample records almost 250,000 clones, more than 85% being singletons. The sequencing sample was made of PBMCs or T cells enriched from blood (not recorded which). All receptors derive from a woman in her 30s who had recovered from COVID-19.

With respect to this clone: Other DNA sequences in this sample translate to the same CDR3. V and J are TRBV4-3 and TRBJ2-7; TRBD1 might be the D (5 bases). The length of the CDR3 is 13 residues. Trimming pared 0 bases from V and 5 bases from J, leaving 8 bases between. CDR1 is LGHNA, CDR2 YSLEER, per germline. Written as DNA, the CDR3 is TGCGCCAGCAGCCAAGACAGGGCCCACGAGCAGTACTTC. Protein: CASSQDRAHEQYF.

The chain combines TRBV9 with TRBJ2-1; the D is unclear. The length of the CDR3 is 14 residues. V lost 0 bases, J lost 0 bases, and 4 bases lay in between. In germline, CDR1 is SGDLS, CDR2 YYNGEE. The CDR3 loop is CASSVAYSYNEQFF. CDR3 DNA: TGTGCCAGCAGCGTAGCGTACTCCTACAATGAGCAGTTCTTC.

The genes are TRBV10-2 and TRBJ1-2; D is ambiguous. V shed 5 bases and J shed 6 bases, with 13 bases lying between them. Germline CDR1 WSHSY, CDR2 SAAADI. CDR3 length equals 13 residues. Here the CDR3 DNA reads TGCGCCAGCAGTAACCAGGTGAAGGATGGCTACACCTTC. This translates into CASSNQVKDGYTF.

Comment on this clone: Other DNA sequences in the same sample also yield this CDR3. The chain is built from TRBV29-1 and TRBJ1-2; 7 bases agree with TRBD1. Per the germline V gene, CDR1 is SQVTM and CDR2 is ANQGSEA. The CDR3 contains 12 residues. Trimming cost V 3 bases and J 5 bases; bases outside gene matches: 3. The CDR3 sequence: CSVDSRGYGYTF. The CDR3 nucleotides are TGCAGCGTTGATAGCAGGGGGTATGGCTACACCTTC.

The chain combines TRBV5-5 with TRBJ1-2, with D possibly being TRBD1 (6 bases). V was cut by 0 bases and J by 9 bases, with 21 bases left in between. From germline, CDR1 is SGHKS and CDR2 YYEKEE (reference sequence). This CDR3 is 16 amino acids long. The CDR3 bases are TGTGCCAGCAGCTTGGGAGCTCGAGGGGGGGAAAAGAGCTACACCTTC. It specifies CASSLGARGGEKSYTF.

Here the CDR3 reads CASSKLDEQFF. Here the CDR3 DNA reads TGTGCCAGCAGCAAACTGGATGAGCAGTTCTTC. The rearrangement joins TRBV5-6 to TRBJ2-1, with D uncertain. Germline V gives CDR1 SGHDT, CDR2 YYEEEE. Trimming shortened V by 4 bases and J by 8 bases, and 7 bases separated the two germline ends. This CDR3 spans 11 amino acids.

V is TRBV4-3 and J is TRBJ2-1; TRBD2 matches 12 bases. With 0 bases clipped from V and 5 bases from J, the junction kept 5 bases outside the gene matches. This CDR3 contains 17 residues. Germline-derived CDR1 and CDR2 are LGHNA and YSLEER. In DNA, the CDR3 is TGCGCCAGCAGCCAAGATCCCGGACTAGCGGGGAACAATGAGCAGTTCTTC. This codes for CASSQDPGLAGNNEQFF.

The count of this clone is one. The CDR3 DNA follows: TGTGCCAGCAGTCCGCCCCCCGGGGGGCTCAAGAACATTCAGTACTTC. As protein: CASSPPPGGLKNIQYF. The chain carries TRBV28 and TRBJ2-4; D might be TRBD2 (7 bases). Deletions cut 5 bases from V and 7 bases from J, with 21 bases between. Germline CDR1 reads MDHEN; CDR2 reads SYDVKM. The CDR3 runs to 16 residues.

CDR3 region: CASSLFGSPTSNQPQHF. The CDR3 nucleotides read TGTGCCAGCAGTTTATTCGGGTCCCCAACTAGCAATCAGCCCCAGCATTTT. V is TRBV28 and J is TRBJ1-5; D unresolved. From germline, CDR1 is MDHEN and CDR2 SYDVKM. The CDR3 contains 17 residues. Trimming took off 1 base at V and 0 bases at J, with 13 bases between the two ends.

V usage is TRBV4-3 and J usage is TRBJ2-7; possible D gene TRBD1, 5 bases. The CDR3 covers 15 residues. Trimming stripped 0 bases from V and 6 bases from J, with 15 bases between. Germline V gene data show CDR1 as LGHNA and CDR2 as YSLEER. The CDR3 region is CASSQDRQGLGEQYF. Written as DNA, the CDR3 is TGCGCCAGCAGCCAAGATAGGCAGGGTCTGGGCGAGCAGTACTTC.

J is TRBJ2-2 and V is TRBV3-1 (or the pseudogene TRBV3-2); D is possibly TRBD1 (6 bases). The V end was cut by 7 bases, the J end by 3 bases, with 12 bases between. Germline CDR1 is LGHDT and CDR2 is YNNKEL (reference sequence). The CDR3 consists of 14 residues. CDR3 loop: CASNLQGYTGELFF. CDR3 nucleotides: TGTGCCAGCAACTTACAGGGATACACCGGGGAGCTGTTTTTT.

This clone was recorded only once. The DNA of the CDR3 is TGTGCCAGCAGCCCCGGAGGAGGGATTCCCAATCAGCCCCAGCATTTT. Translating gives CASSPGGGIPNQPQHF. The V and J genes are TRBV9 and TRBJ1-5; D is unclear. The germline CDR1 and CDR2 sequences are SGDLS and YYNGEE. The CDR3 consists of 16 residues. Trimming took 4 bases from V and 3 from J, leaving 17 bases between them.